The clone carrying this TCR beta chain was counted only a few times. Antigen: not known. The data stem from a study of beta chain features in type 1 diabetes. Whole-study findings and limits: In all four CD4+ subsets, TCRB CDR3 length was significantly, moderately reduced in type 1 diabetes.

The CDR3 loop spans 13 amino acids. J lost 6 bases, V lost 3 bases, and 2 bases had no gene match. The germline V gene encodes CDR1 MDHEN and CDR2 SYDVKM. Reverse transcription of all isolated RNA meant that expressed TCRB transcripts were sequenced. Generated by immunoSEQ multiplex PCR, the TCRdb table keeps only in-frame clones and is missing some. The sample shows fewer than 200,000 clones, about 9.3% of them seen only once. This clonotype was sampled from a man aged 30-40 years with type 1 diabetes. The sequenced sample was central memory CD4+ T cells from blood. The rearrangement uses TRBV28 and TRBJ2-7; 10 bases agree with TRBD1. The CDR3 here is CASSLTGGREQYF. CDR3 nucleotide sequence: TGTGCCAGCAGTTTGACAGGGGGCCGCGAGCAGTACTTC.